This record concerns one TCR beta chain sequence. Its antigen is undetermined. Donors sampled were nominally healthy, though unrecorded immune exposures were likely. The entry originates in a study of cytomegalovirus exposure and HLA in healthy donors. The study's findings and limits: The study dropped some indistinguishable V segments, TRBV6-2 and TRBV6-3 among them. In a later analysis, HLA-associated TCR beta chains were more clonally expanded than equally common others.

Germline lookup yields CDR1 SGHDT and CDR2 YYEEEE. The CDR3 runs to 14 residues. V was pared by 9 bases and J by 4 bases, with 11 bases of the junction left unmatched. The primer mix had 60 Vbeta and 13 Jbeta primers. Generated by immunoSEQ multiplex PCR, the TCRdb table keeps only in-frame clones and is missing some. The table has about 86,000 clones, just over 70% seen once. This clonotype was sampled from a man in his fifties or sixties in good health and CMV-seronegative. The chain links TRBV5-6 to TRBJ2-5; 8 bases align to TRBD2. Sequences were obtained from PBMCs. CDR3 nucleotide sequence: TGTGCCACCTTGGTGGGCGGGAGGCTAGAGACCCAGTACTTC. Its protein product is CATLVGGRLETQYF.